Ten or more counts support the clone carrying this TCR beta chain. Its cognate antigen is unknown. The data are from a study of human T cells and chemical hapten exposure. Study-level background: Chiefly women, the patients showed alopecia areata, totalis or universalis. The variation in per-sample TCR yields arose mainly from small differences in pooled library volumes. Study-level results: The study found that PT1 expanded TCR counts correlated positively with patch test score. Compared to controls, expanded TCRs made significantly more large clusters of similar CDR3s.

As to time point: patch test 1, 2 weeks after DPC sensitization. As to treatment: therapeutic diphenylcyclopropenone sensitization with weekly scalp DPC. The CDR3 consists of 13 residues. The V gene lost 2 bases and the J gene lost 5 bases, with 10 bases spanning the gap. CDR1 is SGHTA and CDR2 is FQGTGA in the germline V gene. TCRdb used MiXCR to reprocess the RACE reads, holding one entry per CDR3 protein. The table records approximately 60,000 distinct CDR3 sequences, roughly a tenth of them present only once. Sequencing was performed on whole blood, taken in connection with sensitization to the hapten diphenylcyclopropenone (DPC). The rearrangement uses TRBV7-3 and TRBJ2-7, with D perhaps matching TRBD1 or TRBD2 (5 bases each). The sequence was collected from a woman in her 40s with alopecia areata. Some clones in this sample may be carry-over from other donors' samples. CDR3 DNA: TGTGCCAGCAGCTTACGGGGCTTCGACGAGCAGTACTTC. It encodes CASSLRGFDEQYF.